The sequence of this T cell receptor beta chain was determined in a study of CD8 T cells in Susac syndrome. The authors carried out high-throughput sequencing of TCR beta. They applied it to CD8+ and CD4+ T cells obtained from blood. Healthy donors were controls matched for age and sex. CD8+ and CD4+ T cells were negatively isolated; TEMRA cells were FACS-enriched. RNA in amounts of roughly 0.45 to 1 ug was reverse transcribed with random hexamers. An immunoSEQ multiplex PCR generated amplified TCR beta CDR3 products spanning 54 Vbeta and 13 Jbeta. TCRdb independently ran MiXCR on the immunoSEQ multiplex PCR reads; one entry per CDR3 protein. The sample yields roughly 200,000 distinct CDR3 sequences, about 95% seen once. Germline V gene data show CDR1 as DFQATT and CDR2 as SNEGSKA (reference sequence). The V gene lost 3 bases and the J gene lost 2 bases, with 10 bases spanning the gap. This CDR3 contains 13 residues.

This receptor was taken from a human donor in good health. This rearrangement joins TRBV20-1 to TRBJ2-5; possibly TRBD2 for D (6 bases). Sequenced sample: CD4+ T cells from PBMCs. The CDR3 DNA reads TGCAGTGCTAGGTTCCGGGGGCAAGAGACCCAGTACTTC. It encodes CSARFRGQETQYF.